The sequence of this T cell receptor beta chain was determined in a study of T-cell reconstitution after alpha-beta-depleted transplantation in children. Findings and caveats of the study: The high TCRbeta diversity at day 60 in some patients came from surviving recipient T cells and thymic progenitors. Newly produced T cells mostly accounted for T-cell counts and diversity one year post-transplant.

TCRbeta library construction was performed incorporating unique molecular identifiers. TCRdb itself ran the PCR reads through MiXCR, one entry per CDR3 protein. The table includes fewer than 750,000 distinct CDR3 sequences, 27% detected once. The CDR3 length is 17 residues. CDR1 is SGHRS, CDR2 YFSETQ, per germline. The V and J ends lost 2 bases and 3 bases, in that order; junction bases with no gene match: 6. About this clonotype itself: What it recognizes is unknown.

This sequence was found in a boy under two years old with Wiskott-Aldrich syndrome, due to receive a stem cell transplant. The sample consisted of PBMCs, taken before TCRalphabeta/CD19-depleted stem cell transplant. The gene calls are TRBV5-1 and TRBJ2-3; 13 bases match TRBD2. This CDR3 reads CASSFGPLAGGTDTQYF. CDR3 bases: TGCGCCAGCAGCTTTGGACCACTAGCGGGAGGGACAGATACGCAGTATTTT. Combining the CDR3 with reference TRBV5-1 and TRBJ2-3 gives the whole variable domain KAGVTQTPRYLIKTRGQQVTLSCSPISGHRSVSWYQQTPGQGLQFLFEYFSETQRNKGNFPGRFSGRQFSNSRSEMNVSTLELGDSALYLCASSFGPLAGGTDTQYFGPGTRLTVL.